This T cell receptor (beta chain) appears in the sequencing data of a study of OX40 agonist ivuxolimab in advanced cancers. Study at large: Intravenous ivuxolimab was administered to patients every 2 weeks at 0.01 to 10 mg/kg. Dose-escalation patients had hepatocellular carcinoma, melanoma, renal cell or head and neck cancer. General study findings and limits: The average count of expanded clones was higher among CD8+ T cells than among CD4+.

Clones were read by immunoSEQ multiplex PCR, and TCRdb kept only the in-frame ones, dropping some. The repertoire holds 55,000 to 65,000 clones, with nearly 90% as singletons. In regard to this clone: The target antigen is unknown.

Looked up from germline, CDR1 is SEHNR and CDR2 is FQNEAQ (reference sequence). V shed 5 bases and J 4 bases; nucleotides not matched to a gene: 12. The CDR3 sequence is 17 residues long. Sample: CD4+ or CD8+ T cells sorted from blood, taken in a trial of the OX40 agonist ivuxolimab. The chain combines TRBV7-9 with TRBJ2-2; TRBD2 aligns across 8 bases. The TCR was taken from an adult with an advanced solid tumor such as melanoma, head and neck, liver or kidney cancer. In nucleotides, the CDR3 is TGTGCCAGCAGCCCTCAGCGGGGGTCGGGTGGCACCGGGGAGCTGTTTTTT. Encoded protein: CASSPQRGSGGTGELFF.